This is a list of T cell receptor beta chains from one sample in a study of T cell changes during pregnancy in multiple sclerosis. Assay used: immunoSEQ multiplex PCR; TCRdb lists only in-frame clones, some missing. The table has around 40,000 clones, more than 90% seen once. The input for sequencing was CD4+ T cells from peripheral blood mononuclear cells, taken in the second trimester of pregnancy. The receptors here all came from a female donor with multiple sclerosis, enrolled in a pregnancy study. CDR3s include the opening cysteine and the closing phenylalanine or tryptophan. The D gene is left open where the match is weak. Clone size is given for some rows only: seen once, a few or many times, or a class if the clone is expanded.

V	D	J	size	CDR3	DNA
TRBV27	TRBD1	TRBJ2-1	.	CASSIHGTDNNEQFF	TGTGCCAGCAGTATACACGGGACAGACAACAATGAGCAGTTCTTC
TRBV5-1	.	TRBJ2-1	.	CASSVLQDRDEQFF	TGCGCCAGCAGCGTCCTACAGGATAGGGATGAGCAGTTCTTC
TRBV4-1	.	TRBJ1-5	once	CASSPGSSAVQPQHF	TGCGCCAGCAGCCCGGGGAGTAGTGCGGTCCAGCCCCAGCATTTT
TRBV27	.	TRBJ2-3	once	CASSSLGGAGTDTQYF	TGTGCCAGCAGTAGCCTGGGGGGGGCAGGCACAGATACGCAGTATTTT
TRBV7-2	TRBD1	TRBJ1-1	.	CASSSYRGDTEAFF	TGTGCCAGCAGCTCCTACAGGGGGGACACTGAAGCTTTCTTT
TRBV7-9	TRBD1	TRBJ1-3	once	CASSLTPLGQGRNTIYF	TGTGCCAGCAGCTTAACCCCCCTTGGACAGGGAAGGAACACCATATATTTT
TRBV11-2	TRBD1	TRBJ1-2	few	CASSRRQGSGYTF	TGTGCCAGCAGCAGACGACAGGGAAGTGGCTACACCTTC
TRBV18	TRBD1	TRBJ2-7	.	CASSPPDRGGAGEQYF	TGTGCCAGCTCACCACCGGATCGAGGGGGCGCGGGCGAGCAGTACTTC
TRBV11-2	.	TRBJ2-5	.	CASSSEETQYF	TGTGCCAGCAGCTCTGAAGAGACCCAGTACTTC
TRBV6-6	.	TRBJ1-2	.	CASSHPEYFENYGYTF	TGTGCCAGCAGTCACCCGGAGTACTTTGAGAACTATGGCTACACCTTC
TRBV21-1	.	TRBJ1-4	.	CASSKGGDRPEKLFF	TGTGCCAGCAGCAAAGGCGGGGACAGGCCCGAAAAACTGTTTTTT
TRBV10-3	.	TRBJ1-5	.	CAISEGAGQPQHF	TGTGCCATCAGTGAGGGGGCTGGGCAGCCCCAGCATTTT
TRBV10-3	TRBD1	TRBJ1-1	once	CAISEGQGRNTEAFF	TGTGCCATCAGTGAGGGACAGGGGAGGAACACTGAAGCTTTCTTT
TRBV30	TRBD1	TRBJ1-4	.	CAWCRFGTGGEKLFF	TGTGCCTGGTGTCGTTTCGGGACAGGGGGGGAAAAACTGTTTTTT
TRBV19	.	TRBJ2-5	once	CASSTSPGGLIGETQYF	TGTGCCAGTAGTACATCTCCCGGGGGGCTGATCGGAGAGACCCAGTACTTC
TRBV12-5	.	TRBJ1-1	.	CASRGDTEAFF	TGTGCTAGTCGGGGGGACACTGAAGCTTTCTTT
TRBV23-1	.	TRBJ2-3	.	CASSLTKYF	TGCGCCAGCAGTTTAACAAAGTATTTT
TRBV13	.	TRBJ2-1	.	CASSPRAYNEQFF	TGTGCCAGCAGCCCTAGAGCGTACAATGAGCAGTTCTTC
TRBV4-2	.	TRBJ1-2	.	CASSQVSGVTYGYTF	TGTGCCAGCAGCCAAGTAAGCGGGGTGACCTATGGCTACACCTTC
TRBV19	.	TRBJ1-2	.	CASSIAWQGGDGYTF	TGTGCCAGTAGTATAGCATGGCAGGGAGGAGATGGCTACACCTTC
TRBV4-2	TRBD1	TRBJ1-2	.	CASSQGPTGTSIYGYTF	TGTGCCAGCAGCCAAGGACCGACAGGGACGAGCATCTATGGCTACACCTTC
TRBV30	.	TRBJ1-1	.	CAWGQVNMNTEAFF	TGTGCCTGGGGGCAGGTAAACATGAACACTGAAGCTTTCTTT
TRBV19	.	TRBJ1-4	once	CASSIGTVNEKLFF	TGTGCCAGTAGTATAGGGACAGTCAATGAAAAACTGTTTTTT
TRBV7-9	TRBD2	TRBJ2-1	.	CASSLGTSGRNEQFF	TGTGCCAGCAGCTTAGGGACTAGCGGGAGAAATGAGCAGTTCTTC
TRBV19	TRBD2	TRBJ2-6	.	CASRFRGGSGANVLTF	TGTGCCAGTAGGTTTCGGGGGGGCTCTGGGGCCAACGTCCTGACTTTC
TRBV28	.	TRBJ1-5	.	CASNLARGYSNQPQHF	TGTGCCAGCAATTTAGCCAGGGGCTATAGCAATCAGCCCCAGCATTTT
TRBV6-1	.	TRBJ1-6	.	CAARRQMNSPLHF	TGTGCCGCCCGGAGACAGATGAATTCACCCCTCCACTTT
TRBV2	TRBD1	TRBJ2-5	.	CASSRDRDDETQYF	TGTGCCAGCAGTAGGGACAGGGACGACGAGACCCAGTACTTC
TRBV6-4	TRBD1	TRBJ1-1	few	CASSSGTGNEAFF	TGTGCCAGCAGTTCCGGGACAGGGAATGAAGCTTTCTTT
TRBV4-2	.	TRBJ1-4	.	CASSPVLSNEKLFF	TGTGCCAGCAGCCCCGTTTTGTCTAATGAAAAACTGTTTTTT
TRBV19	TRBD1	TRBJ1-5	.	CASSITDRGRNQPQHF	TGTGCCAGTAGTATAACCGACAGGGGCAGGAATCAGCCCCAGCATTTT
TRBV14	.	TRBJ2-2	.	CASSQVWNTGELFF	TGTGCCAGCAGCCAAGTATGGAACACCGGGGAGCTGTTTTTT
TRBV27	TRBD1	TRBJ1-2	.	CASSPLTGFDLSYGYTF	TGTGCCAGCAGTCCGTTGACAGGGTTTGACTTAAGCTATGGCTACACCTTC
TRBV6-1	TRBD2	TRBJ2-3	.	CASRVTSGTTDTQYF	TGTGCCAGCAGGGTGACTAGCGGGACAACAGATACGCAGTATTTT
TRBV7-9	.	TRBJ2-3	.	CASNTQGTDTQYF	TGTGCCAGCAATACTCAGGGTACAGATACGCAGTATTTT
TRBV6-5	.	TRBJ1-5	.	CPRLKGNQPQHF	TGTCCGCGGCTTAAGGGCAATCAGCCCCAGCATTTT
TRBV25-1	TRBD2	TRBJ2-7	.	CASTPLAGVFTEQYF	TGTGCCAGCACCCCTCTAGCGGGAGTTTTTACAGAGCAGTACTTC
TRBV19	TRBD2	TRBJ2-1	.	CASRKREGTYNEQFF	TGTGCCAGTAGAAAGCGGGAAGGAACCTACAATGAGCAGTTCTTC
TRBV6-5	.	TRBJ1-5	.	CASSSDSYQQTQHF	TGTGCCAGCAGCTCGGACAGTTATCAGCAGACCCAGCATTTT
TRBV5-1	.	TRBJ2-2	.	CASSLLGGTGELFF	TGCGCCAGCAGCTTGTTAGGGGGTACCGGGGAGCTGTTTTTT
TRBV5-6	.	TRBJ1-6	medium-sized	CASSRTLIQGGSPLHF	TGTGCCAGCAGTCGAACTCTTATCCAAGGGGGTTCACCCCTCCACTTT
TRBV28	TRBD1	TRBJ1-3	.	CASSSGTGGLSGNTIYF	TGTGCCAGCAGCTCCGGGACAGGGGGCCTCTCTGGAAACACCATATATTTT
TRBV6-6	.	TRBJ2-7	.	CASRNINRDTHEQYF	TGTGCCAGCAGAAATATAAACCGGGACACCCACGAGCAGTACTTC
TRBV30	TRBD2	TRBJ2-1	.	CAWSLTRLTSGGAIEQFF	TGTGCCTGGAGCCTTACCCGCCTGACTAGCGGGGGGGCCATTGAGCAGTTCTTC
TRBV30	TRBD1	TRBJ1-5	.	CAWSTGTGGFSNQPQHF	TGTGCCTGGAGCACCGGGACAGGGGGCTTCAGCAATCAGCCCCAGCATTTT
TRBV7-8	TRBD1	TRBJ1-2	.	CASSTRQGNRGYTF	TGTGCCAGCAGCACGCGACAGGGGAATCGCGGCTACACCTTC
TRBV14	.	TRBJ2-1	.	CASSQVSLSGPQFF	TGTGCCAGCAGCCAAGTAAGTTTGAGTGGTCCTCAGTTCTTC
TRBV12-5	.	TRBJ1-5	once	CASGPRGGSDSNQPQHF	TGTGCTAGTGGGCCGCGGGGGGGTTCGGATAGCAATCAGCCCCAGCATTTT
TRBV5-6	.	TRBJ2-4	.	CASSLAQGFFGKNIQYF	TGTGCCAGCAGCTTGGCACAGGGATTTTTTGGCAAAAACATTCAGTACTTC
TRBV30	.	TRBJ2-5	.	CAWSGQGGSETQYF	TGTGCCTGGAGTGGGCAGGGGGGATCAGAGACCCAGTACTTC
TRBV30	.	TRBJ1-1	once	CAWNQGGTEAFF	TGTGCCTGGAATCAGGGTGGCACTGAAGCTTTCTTT
TRBV19	.	TRBJ1-4	.	CASSMSGTNEKLFF	TGTGCCAGTAGTATGAGCGGAACTAATGAAAAACTGTTTTTT